Presented here are 27 T cell receptor beta chains from one specimen sequenced in a study of control samples from healthy donors and cancer patients. The protocol was immunoSEQ multiplex PCR, while the TCRdb copy is restricted to in-frame clones and leaves out a portion. The table has 150,000 or so clones, about 94% seen once; the top ten hold 4.5% to 6%. The sequencing input was blood. The receptors were gathered from a man between 40 and 49 years old in good health.

The chain is built from TRBV10-3 and TRBJ1-1, with D maybe TRBD1 (5 bases). Trimming removed 7 bases at V and 2 bases at J, with 14 bases between. The CDR3 totals 14 residues. The V gene's germline CDR1 is ENHRY and CDR2 SYGVKD. The CDR3 bases are TGTGCCATCACTGCGGGGGGGGGAAACACTGAAGCTTTCTTT. Amino acids: CAITAGGGNTEAFF.

V and J are TRBV15 and TRBJ1-5; D is unresolved. Germline V gene sequence: CDR1 LNHNV, CDR2 YYDKDF (reference sequence). CDR3 length equals 14 residues. Trimming stripped 5 bases from V and 0 bases from J, with 8 bases between. In DNA form, the CDR3 reads TGTGCCACCAGCGAAGGGTATAGCAATCAGCCCCAGCATTTT. Protein sequence: CATSEGYSNQPQHF. Combining the CDR3 with reference TRBV15 and TRBJ1-5 gives the whole variable domain DAMVIQNPRYQVTQFGKPVTLSCSQTLNHNVMYWYQQKSSQAPKLLFHYYDKDFNNEADTPDNFQSRRPNTSFCFLDIRSPGLGDTAMYLCATSEGYSNQPQHFGDGTRLSIL.

The chain has TRBV7-7 and TRBJ2-1, with 9 bases that match TRBD1. V lost 5 bases, J lost 1 base, and 3 bases stayed unmatched. This CDR3 has 15 amino acids. Germline V gene lookup returns CDR1 SSHAT and CDR2 FNYEAQ (reference sequence). The CDR3 sequence: CASSGDRVSYNEQFF. DNA for the CDR3: TGTGCCAGCAGCGGGGACAGGGTTTCCTACAATGAGCAGTTCTTC. Full variable domain (missing parts from reference TRBV7-7 and TRBJ2-1): GAGVSQSPRYKVTKRGQDVTLRCDPISSHATLYWYQQALGQGPEFLTYFNYEAQPDKSGLPSDRFSAERPEGSISTLTIQRTEQRDSAMYRCASSGDRVSYNEQFFGPGTRLTVL.

The gene calls are TRBV11-2 and TRBJ2-1, with D possibly matching TRBD2 (5 bases). This CDR3 has 15 amino acids. Germline V gene data show CDR1 as SGHAT and CDR2 as FQNNGV. V was trimmed by 5 bases and J by 10 bases, leaving 21 bases between them. The CDR3 DNA is TGTGCCAGCAGCCCACGCGGGCGGAGCTCCTGGGAGCAGTTCTTC. This sequence encodes CASSPRGRSSWEQFF.

The chain recombines TRBV5-1 with TRBJ1-2, with unresolved D. The germline V and J ends were trimmed by 7 bases and 7 bases, with 14 bases remaining between them. The germline V gene encodes CDR1 SGHRS and CDR2 YFSETQ. This CDR3 comprises 12 residues. In DNA form, the CDR3 reads TGCGCCAGCCGCGCCGAGGTTCCTGGCTACACCTTC. Its translation: CASRAEVPGYTF.

The rearrangement uses TRBV10-3 and TRBJ1-5; tentatively, D is TRBD1 (5 bases). The length of the CDR3 is 14 residues. The germline gives CDR1 ENHRY, CDR2 SYGVKD. Trimming took 3 bases from V and 5 from J, leaving 11 bases between them. CDR3 region: CAISETGGDQPQHF. In DNA, the CDR3 is TGTGCCATCAGTGAAACAGGCGGGGATCAGCCCCAGCATTTT.

With respect to this clone: Different DNA sequences within this sample yield the same CDR3. This chain connects TRBV28 to TRBJ2-7; TRBD2 is a possible D gene (6 bases). The V gene lost 7 bases and the J gene lost 2 bases, with 12 bases spanning the gap. This CDR3 comprises 13 residues. Germline V gives CDR1 MDHEN, CDR2 SYDVKM. The CDR3 nucleotides are TGTGCCAGCACTCCCCCGGGGGCCTACGAGCAGTACTTC. It specifies CASTPPGAYEQYF.

The chain employs TRBV5-1 and TRBJ1-5; D is perhaps TRBD1 (5 bases). CDR3 length equals 18 residues. CDR1 SGHRS and CDR2 YFSETQ come from the germline V gene. Trimming stripped 1 base from V and 0 bases from J, with 17 bases between. Written as DNA, the CDR3 is TGCGCCAGCAGCTTGATCCCGAGGGGCGGGGATAGCAATCAGCCCCAGCATTTT. It codes for CASSLIPRGGDSNQPQHF.

The chain is built from TRBV2 and TRBJ2-7, with D possibly TRBD1 on 6 matching bases. Trimming pared 10 bases from V and 2 bases from J, leaving 12 bases between. Germline CDR1 is SNHLY and CDR2 is FYNNEI. This CDR3 is 12 amino acids long. CDR3 amino acids: CANLQGPYEQYF. The CDR3 nucleotides are TGTGCCAACCTACAGGGCCCCTACGAGCAGTACTTC.

The gene calls are TRBV13 and TRBJ1-6; D may be TRBD1 (5 bases). CDR1 PRHDT and CDR2 FYEKMQ come from the germline V gene (reference sequence). V lost 2 bases and J 7 bases, leaving 9 bases between the germline ends. The CDR3 is made up of 14 amino acids. The CDR3 DNA is TGTGCCAGCAGCTTACAGGGTGGCAATTCACCCCTCCACTTT. Its protein is CASSLQGGNSPLHF.

The chain carries TRBV6-5 and TRBJ1-5, with 12 bases fitting TRBD1. Germline trimming cut 7 bases from V and 4 bases from J; bases unmatched to any gene: 5. The length of the CDR3 is 15 residues. Germline V gives CDR1 MNHEY, CDR2 SVGAGI. The CDR3 nucleotides read TGTGCCAGCAAGGGACAGGGGGCCAGTAATCAGCCCCAGCATTTT. Translated, it gives CASKGQGASNQPQHF.

The chain has TRBV11-2 and TRBJ1-1; D remains ambiguous. The CDR3 is 13 residues long. V lost 5 bases, J lost 12 bases, and 19 bases lay in between. Germline CDR1 is SGHAT and CDR2 is FQNNGV. The CDR3 here is CASSLVNAGLSFF. The CDR3 nucleotides read TGTGCCAGCAGCCTAGTAAATGCGGGCCTGTCTTTCTTT. The variable domain in full, with the rest retrieved from reference TRBV11-2 and TRBJ1-1, is EAGVAQSPRYKIIEKRQSVAFWCNPISGHATLYWYQQILGQGPKLLIQFQNNGVVDDSQLPKDRFSAERLKGVDSTLKIQPAKLEDSAVYLCASSLVNAGLSFFGQGTRLTVV.

The genes are TRBV20-1 and TRBJ2-4; D gene unclear. Germline-derived CDR1 and CDR2 are DFQATT and SNEGSKA (reference sequence). V gave up 3 bases and J gave up 5 bases, with 20 bases separating them. This CDR3 has 16 amino acids. The CDR3 bases are TGCAGTGCTAGTCCCATGAACCCCAACGCCCAAAACATTCAGTACTTC. Translation: CSASPMNPNAQNIQYF.

The chain employs TRBV10-2 and TRBJ2-7; 7 bases are a match to TRBD1. The CDR3 covers 16 residues. Trimming removed 6 bases from V and 0 bases from J; junction bases left unmatched: 11. Germline loops: CDR1 WSHSY, CDR2 SAAADI. CDR3 loop: CASSDQVDRSSYEQYF. The CDR3 DNA sequence: TGCGCCAGCAGCGACCAAGTGGACAGGTCCTCCTACGAGCAGTACTTC.

The chain recombines TRBV12-3 or TRBV12-4 with TRBJ1-4; D unresolved. The CDR3 is made up of 13 amino acids. V was pared by 3 bases and J by 4 bases, with 6 bases between. The CDR3 DNA reads TGTGCCAGCAGTTTGTCGGTTAATGAAAAACTGTTTTTT. Amino acids: CASSLSVNEKLFF.

This chain connects TRBV4-3 to TRBJ1-2; D uncertain. CDR3 length equals 14 residues. Per the germline V gene, CDR1 is LGHNA and CDR2 is YSLEER. Trimming removed 0 bases from V and 4 bases from J, with 9 bases in between. The CDR3 nucleotides are TGCGCCAGCAGCCAAGAAAAGAGCCTCTATGGCTACACCTTC. Protein sequence: CASSQEKSLYGYTF.

This clone has just one count. The chain recombines TRBV6-5 with TRBJ2-7; 13 bases align to TRBD2. V shed 5 bases and J 4 bases; nucleotides not matched to a gene: 5. CDR3 length equals 15 residues. Germline loops: CDR1 MNHEY, CDR2 SVGAGI. The CDR3 sequence: CASSTSGGAPYEQYF. The CDR3 DNA reads TGTGCCAGCAGTACTAGCGGGGGGGCCCCTTACGAGCAGTACTTC.

This chain joins TRBV19 and TRBJ1-6; D unclear. The CDR3 sequence is 13 residues long. The germline gives CDR1 LNHDA, CDR2 SQIVND (reference sequence). V lost 2 bases to trimming and J lost 10 bases, with 9 bases between them. CDR3 nucleotides: TGTGCCAGTAGTATAACCGGCACCTCACCCCTCCACTTT. It is translated as CASSITGTSPLHF. The full variable domain, rest sourced from reference TRBV19 and TRBJ1-6, is DGGITQSPKYLFRKEGQNVTLSCEQNLNHDAMYWYRQDPGQGLRLIYYSQIVNDFQKGDIAEGYSVSREKKESFPLTVTSAQKNPTAFYLCASSITGTSPLHFGNGTRLTVT.

This clone was detected a few times. J is TRBJ2-5 and V is TRBV5-1, with 9 bases that match TRBD2. This CDR3 is 14 amino acids long. Per the germline V gene, CDR1 is SGHRS and CDR2 is YFSETQ. V lost 5 bases to trimming and J lost 5 bases; unmatched junction nucleotides: 7. The CDR3 here is CASSMSGGYETQYF. As DNA, the CDR3 is TGCGCCAGCAGTATGAGCGGGGGGTATGAGACCCAGTACTTC.

The V gene is TRBV11-2, the J gene TRBJ1-4; D uncertain. The germline gives CDR1 SGHAT, CDR2 FQNNGV. The length of the CDR3 is 12 residues. The V gene lost 6 bases and the J gene lost 11 bases, with 13 bases spanning the gap. CDR3 sequence (DNA): TGTGCCAGCAGTCAATGGAGTCCTAAACTGTTTTTT. Protein: CASSQWSPKLFF.

This sequence joins TRBV27 and TRBJ1-1; a weak D match, TRBD1 (6 bases). Germline values: CDR1 MNHEY, CDR2 SMNVEV (reference sequence). Deletions cut 3 bases from V and 1 base from J, with 12 bases between. This CDR3 region has 15 residues. The CDR3 spells CASSFAGARNTEAFF. CDR3 coding DNA: TGTGCCAGCAGTTTCGCGGGGGCGAGGAACACTGAAGCTTTCTTT.

The chain is built from TRBV11-2 and TRBJ1-3, with 9 positions matching TRBD1. The CDR3 has 15 amino acids. J lost 0 bases, V lost 6 bases, and 3 bases had no gene match. Germline V gives CDR1 SGHAT, CDR2 FQNNGV. CDR3 in DNA: TGTGCCAGCAGTCTGGACAGGGGCTCTGGAAACACCATATATTTT. Translating it yields CASSLDRGSGNTIYF.

This rearrangement joins TRBV19 to TRBJ1-4, with D hard to call. This CDR3 is 13 amino acids long. Trimming shortened V by 3 bases and J by 4 bases, and 6 bases separated the two germline ends. Germline V gives CDR1 LNHDA, CDR2 SQIVND (reference sequence). CDR3 residues: CASSMNLNEKLFF. The DNA of the CDR3 is TGTGCCAGTAGTATGAACCTTAATGAAAAACTGTTTTTT.

The CDR3 sequence is CASSFRGSTNEKLFF. Here the CDR3 DNA reads TGTGCCAGTAGTTTTAGGGGATCGACTAATGAAAAACTGTTTTTT. The V gene is TRBV19, the J gene TRBJ1-4, with D possibly TRBD1 on 5 matching bases. Trimming removed 5 bases at V and 2 bases at J, with 12 bases between. The CDR3 is made up of 15 amino acids. The V gene's germline CDR1 is LNHDA and CDR2 SQIVND (reference sequence).

This sequence joins TRBV28 and TRBJ1-1, with a weak D call TRBD1 (6 bases). Germline CDR1 and CDR2: MDHEN and SYDVKM. With 8 bases removed from V and 1 base from J, the gap between germline ends came to 14 bases. The CDR3 sequence is 14 residues long. CDR3 nucleotides: TGTGCCAGCCCGGGAACAGGGCAGAACACTGAAGCTTTCTTT. Its translation is CASPGTGQNTEAFF.

The chain couples TRBV9 to TRBJ1-2, with D perhaps matching TRBD1 (5 bases). Germline V gives CDR1 SGDLS, CDR2 YYNGEE. The CDR3 has 13 residues. V lost 4 bases and J lost 4, with 11 bases in between. DNA of the CDR3: TGTGCCAGCAGCAGCGGGGGGAGCTATGGCTACACCTTC. It encodes CASSSGGSYGYTF.

The chain has TRBV24-1 and TRBJ1-5; tentative D call: TRBD1 (6 bases). V lost 4 bases, J lost 3 bases, and 9 bases lay in between. From germline, CDR1 is KGHDR and CDR2 SFDVKD. CDR3 length: 14 residues. The CDR3 bases are TGTGCCACCAGTGACAGGGGCCTCAATCAGCCCCAGCATTTT. This sequence encodes CATSDRGLNQPQHF.